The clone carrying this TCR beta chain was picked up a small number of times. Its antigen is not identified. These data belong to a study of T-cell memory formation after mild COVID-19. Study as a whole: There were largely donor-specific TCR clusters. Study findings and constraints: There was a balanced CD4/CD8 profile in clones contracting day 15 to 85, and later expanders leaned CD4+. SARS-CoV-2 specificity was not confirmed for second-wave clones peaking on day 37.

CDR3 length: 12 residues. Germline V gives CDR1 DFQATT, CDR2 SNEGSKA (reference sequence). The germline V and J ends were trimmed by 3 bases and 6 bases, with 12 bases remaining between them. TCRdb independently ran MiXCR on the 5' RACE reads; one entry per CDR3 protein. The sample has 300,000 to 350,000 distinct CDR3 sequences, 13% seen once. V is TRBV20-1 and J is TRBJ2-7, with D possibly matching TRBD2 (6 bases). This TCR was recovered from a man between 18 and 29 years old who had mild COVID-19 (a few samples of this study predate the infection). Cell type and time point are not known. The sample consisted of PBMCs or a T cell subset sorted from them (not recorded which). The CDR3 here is CSASPGTGEQYF. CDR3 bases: TGCAGTGCTAGCCCCGGGACTGGCGAGCAGTACTTC.